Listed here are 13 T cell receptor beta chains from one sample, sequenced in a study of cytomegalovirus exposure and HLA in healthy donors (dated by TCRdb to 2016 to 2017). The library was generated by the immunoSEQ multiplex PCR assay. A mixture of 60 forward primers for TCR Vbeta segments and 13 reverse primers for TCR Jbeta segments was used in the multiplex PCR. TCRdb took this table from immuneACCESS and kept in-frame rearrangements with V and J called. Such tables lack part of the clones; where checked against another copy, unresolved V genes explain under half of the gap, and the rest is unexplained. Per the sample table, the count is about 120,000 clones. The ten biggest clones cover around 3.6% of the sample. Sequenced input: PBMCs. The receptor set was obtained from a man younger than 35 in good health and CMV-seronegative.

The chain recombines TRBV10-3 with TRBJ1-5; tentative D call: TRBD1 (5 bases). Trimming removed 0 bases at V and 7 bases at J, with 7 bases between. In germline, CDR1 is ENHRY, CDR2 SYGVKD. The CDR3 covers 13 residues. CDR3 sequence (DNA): TGTGCCATCAGTGAGTCGGGGGGGCAGCCCCAGCATTTT. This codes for CAISESGGQPQHF.

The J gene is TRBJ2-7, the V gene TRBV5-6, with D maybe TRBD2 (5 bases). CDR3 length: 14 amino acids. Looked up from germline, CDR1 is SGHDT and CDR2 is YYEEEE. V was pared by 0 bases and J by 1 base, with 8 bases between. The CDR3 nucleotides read TGTGCCAGCAGCTTGGTGGAGCGGTCCTACGAGCAGTACTTC. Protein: CASSLVERSYEQYF.

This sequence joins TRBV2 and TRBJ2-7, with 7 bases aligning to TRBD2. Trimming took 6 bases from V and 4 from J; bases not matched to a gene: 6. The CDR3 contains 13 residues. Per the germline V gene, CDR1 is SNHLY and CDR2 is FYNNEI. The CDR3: CASRDSAGYEQYF. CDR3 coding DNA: TGTGCCAGCAGGGACTCAGCGGGGTACGAGCAGTACTTC. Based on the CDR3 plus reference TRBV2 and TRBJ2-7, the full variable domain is EPEVTQTPSHQVTQMGQEVILRCVPISNHLYFYWYRQILGQKVEFLVSFYNNEISEKSEIFDDQFSVERPDGSNFTLKIRSTKLEDSAMYFCASRDSAGYEQYFGPGTRLTVT.

CDR3 DNA sequence: TGTGCCAGCAGTTCGCCGGGACAGGGGGCGCACAATGAGCAGTTCTTC. This translates into CASSSPGQGAHNEQFF. The chain links TRBV6-6 to TRBJ2-1; TRBD1 aligns across 12 bases. The CDR3 consists of 16 residues. Germline-derived CDR1 and CDR2 are MNHNY and SVGAGI (reference sequence). J gave up 5 bases and V 4 bases, and 6 bases lay outside the gene matches.

The CDR3 nucleotides read TGTGCCAGCAGTTCAGGGTGGTACGAGCAGTACTTC. As protein: CASSSGWYEQYF. The chain has TRBV6-5 and TRBJ2-7; D may be TRBD1 (5 bases). The CDR3 is made up of 12 amino acids. Germline CDR1 is MNHEY and CDR2 is SVGAGI. V lost 4 bases, J lost 4 bases, and 8 bases lay in between.

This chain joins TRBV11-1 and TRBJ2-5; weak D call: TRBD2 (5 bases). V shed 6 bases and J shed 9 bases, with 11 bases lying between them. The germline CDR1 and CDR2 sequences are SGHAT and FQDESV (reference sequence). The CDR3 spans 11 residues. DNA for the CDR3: TGTGCCAGCAGGCATAGCGACGCCCAGTACTTC. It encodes CASRHSDAQYF.

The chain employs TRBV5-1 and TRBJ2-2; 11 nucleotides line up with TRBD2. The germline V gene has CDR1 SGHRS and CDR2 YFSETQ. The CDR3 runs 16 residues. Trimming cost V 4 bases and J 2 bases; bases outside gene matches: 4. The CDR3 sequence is CASSPGLAVNTGELFF. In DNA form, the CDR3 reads TGCGCCAGCAGCCCGGGACTAGCGGTAAACACCGGGGAGCTGTTTTTT.

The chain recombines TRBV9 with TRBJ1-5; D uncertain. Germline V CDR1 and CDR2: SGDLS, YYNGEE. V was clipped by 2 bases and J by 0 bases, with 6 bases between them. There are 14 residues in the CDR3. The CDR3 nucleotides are TGTGCCAGCAGCGTGGGAGATAGCAATCAGCCCCAGCATTTT. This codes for CASSVGDSNQPQHF.

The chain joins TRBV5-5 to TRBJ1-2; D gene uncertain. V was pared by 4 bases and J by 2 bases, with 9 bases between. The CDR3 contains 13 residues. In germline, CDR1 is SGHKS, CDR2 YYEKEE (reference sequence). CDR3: CASSITENYGYTF. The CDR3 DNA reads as TGTGCCAGCAGCATAACAGAGAACTATGGCTACACCTTC.

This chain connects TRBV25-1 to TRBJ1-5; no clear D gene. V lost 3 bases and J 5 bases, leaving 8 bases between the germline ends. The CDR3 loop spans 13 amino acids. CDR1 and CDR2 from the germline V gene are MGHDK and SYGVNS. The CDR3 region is CASSDSGHQPQHF. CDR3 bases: TGTGCCAGCAGTGATAGCGGGCATCAGCCCCAGCATTTT. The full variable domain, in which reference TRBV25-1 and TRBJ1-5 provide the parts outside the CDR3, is EADIYQTPRYLVIGTGKKITLECSQTMGHDKMYWYQQDPGMELHLIHYSYGVNSTEKGDLSSESTVSRIRTEHFPLTLESARPSHTSQYLCASSDSGHQPQHFGDGTRLSIL.

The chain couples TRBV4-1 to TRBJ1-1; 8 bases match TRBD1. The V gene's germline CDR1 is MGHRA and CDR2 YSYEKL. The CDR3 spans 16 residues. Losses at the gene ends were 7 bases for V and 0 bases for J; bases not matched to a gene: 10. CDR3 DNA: TGCGCCAGCACCCTAAATCAGGGGGCGATGAACACTGAAGCTTTCTTT. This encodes CASTLNQGAMNTEAFF.

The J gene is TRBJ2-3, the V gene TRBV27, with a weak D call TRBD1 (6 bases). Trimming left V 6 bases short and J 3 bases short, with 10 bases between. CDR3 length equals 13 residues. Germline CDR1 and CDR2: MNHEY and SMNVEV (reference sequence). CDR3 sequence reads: CASRATGTDTQYF. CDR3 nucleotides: TGTGCCAGCAGAGCTACAGGGACAGATACGCAGTATTTT.

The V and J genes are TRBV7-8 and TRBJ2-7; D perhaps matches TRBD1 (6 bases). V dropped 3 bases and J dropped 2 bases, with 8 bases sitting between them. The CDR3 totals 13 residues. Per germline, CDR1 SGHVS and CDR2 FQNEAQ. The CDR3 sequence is CASSFGQTYEQYF. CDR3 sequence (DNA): TGTGCCAGCAGCTTTGGACAGACCTACGAGCAGTACTTC.